This TCR beta chain was profiled in a study of T cell responses to AZD1222 COVID-19 vaccine. Generated by immunoSEQ multiplex PCR, the TCRdb table keeps only in-frame clones and is missing some. The sample includes about 110,000 clones, roughly 92% of them seen just once. The sequence came from an adult who received the AZD1222 COVID-19 vaccine. The source was peripheral blood, collected 28 days after the second AZD1222 dose.

The CDR3, as DNA: TGTGCCAGCAGCTCCTCGGGGAACAATGAGCAGTTCTTC. Protein: CASSSSGNNEQFF. The J gene is TRBJ2-1, the V gene TRBV7-3; D might be TRBD2 (5 bases). This CDR3 has 13 amino acids. V was cut by 4 bases and J by 5 bases, with 9 bases left in between. Germline V gives CDR1 SGHTA, CDR2 FQGTGA.